This is a list of T cell receptor beta chains from one sample in a study of T cells in Graves' hyperthyroidism and ophthalmopathy. TCRdb independently ran MiXCR on the multiplex PCR reads; one entry per CDR3 protein. The sample shows around 60,000 distinct CDR3 sequences, around 50% of them seen only once. Specimen: blood. The receptors stem from a woman between 25 and 40 years old with Graves' ophthalmopathy. The CDR3 runs from the conserved cysteine through the conserved F or W. The D gene is left open where the match is weak.

D gene	V gene	J gene	CDR3 protein
-	TRBV12-3/TRBV12-4	TRBJ2-7	CASSEQSTGEQYF
-	TRBV12-3/TRBV12-4	TRBJ2-1	CASSRYSVDEQFF
TRBD1	TRBV5-5	TRBJ1-1	CAGSPTDRGNTEAFF
TRBD2	TRBV10-3	TRBJ2-7	CAISAQIRTSGRPYEQYF
TRBD1	TRBV12-3/TRBV12-4	TRBJ2-1	CASRQPTGVKQFF
-	TRBV18	TRBJ2-6	CASLGGANVLTF
TRBD2	TRBV7-9	TRBJ2-3	CASTFASGRIGGEQYF
-	TRBV6-5	TRBJ2-7	CASRAPDRRQYF
-	TRBV19	TRBJ2-1	CASSWNRNNEQFF
TRBD1	TRBV2	TRBJ2-7	CASSFGQGLDF
-	TRBV6-5	TRBJ2-7	CASSFGEDDKEQYF
-	TRBV19	TRBJ1-1	CASSIRTASMNTEAFF
-	TRBV12-3/TRBV12-4	TRBJ1-2	CASAPGDNYGYTF
-	TRBV20-1	TRBJ2-2	CSARVGQNTGELFF
TRBD2	TRBV28	TRBJ2-7	CASRTQGASGRPSEQYF
TRBD1	TRBV12-3/TRBV12-4	TRBJ1-5	CASISLGQGINEHF
TRBD2	TRBV6-5	TRBJ2-7	CASRMIASGRAFHEQYF
-	TRBV28	TRBJ2-7	CASSPRTPRYF
-	TRBV14	TRBJ1-6	CASSQRDRYNSPLHF
TRBD1	TRBV5-5	TRBJ2-3	CASSLQGAADTQYF
TRBD1	TRBV20-1	TRBJ1-2	CSVWTGGHGYTF
-	TRBV15	TRBJ2-7	CATSTPHSPEEQYF
TRBD1	TRBV20-1	TRBJ2-1	CSARNRGLSGTPEQFF
-	TRBV12-3/TRBV12-4	TRBJ1-1	CASRHRESANEAFF
-	TRBV28	TRBJ1-5	CASSLIGNVGNQPQHF
TRBD1	TRBV2	TRBJ1-5	CASSLSGTGNNQPQHF
-	TRBV19	TRBJ1-5	CASSRGGSNQPQHF
-	TRBV4-2	TRBJ2-7	CASSRIGEREQYF
TRBD2	TRBV10-2	TRBJ2-4	CASSEGTSGRLSIQYF
TRBD1	TRBV2	TRBJ1-1	CAGGQGGTEAFF
TRBD1	TRBV5-1	TRBJ2-2	CASADRGGTGELFF
-	TRBV28	TRBJ2-7	CASSPYNYEQYF
TRBD1	TRBV20-1	TRBJ1-5	CSAREDRGTPSKQPQQF
-	TRBV7-3	TRBJ2-1	CASSSQSNTEQFF
-	TRBV6-1	TRBJ1-2	CASSEAGTLKGYTF
-	TRBV5-5	TRBJ1-1	CASSFGGNTEAFF
-	TRBV20-1	TRBJ2-5	CSAITGRGYNQETQYF
TRBD1	TRBV6-1	TRBJ1-4	CASSGGQAKKLFF
-	TRBV4-1	TRBJ2-1	CASSLTSSLVNEQFF
TRBD1	TRBV20-1	TRBJ2-7	CSAQDRGHEQYF
TRBD2	TRBV7-3	TRBJ2-7	CASSLAGGNPYEQYF
-	TRBV3-1	TRBJ2-1	CASSLGNEQFF
TRBD2	TRBV10-3	TRBJ2-7	CAIRTNLAGGFYEQYF
TRBD2	TRBV20-1	TRBJ2-1	CSARGGLVTSEQFF
-	TRBV12-3/TRBV12-4	TRBJ2-3	CASSFLLGLVRTDTQYF
-	TRBV19	TRBJ1-3	CASSVYPPTGPGNTIYF
TRBD1	TRBV28	TRBJ2-2	CASSPDRGTGELFF
TRBD2	TRBV7-7	TRBJ2-1	CASSLRLAGSYNEQFF
-	TRBV15	TRBJ1-2	CATSRDAGFGGYTF
TRBD1	TRBV30	TRBJ2-5	CAWGFTGGYQETQYF
TRBD1	TRBV10-1	TRBJ1-5	CASQEGAGQPQHF
-	TRBV3-1	TRBJ2-5	CASSPTSQETQYF
-	TRBV10-2	TRBJ2-1	CASSQVAGTLKWDEQFF
TRBD1	TRBV19	TRBJ2-1	CASSVGQGSYNEQFF